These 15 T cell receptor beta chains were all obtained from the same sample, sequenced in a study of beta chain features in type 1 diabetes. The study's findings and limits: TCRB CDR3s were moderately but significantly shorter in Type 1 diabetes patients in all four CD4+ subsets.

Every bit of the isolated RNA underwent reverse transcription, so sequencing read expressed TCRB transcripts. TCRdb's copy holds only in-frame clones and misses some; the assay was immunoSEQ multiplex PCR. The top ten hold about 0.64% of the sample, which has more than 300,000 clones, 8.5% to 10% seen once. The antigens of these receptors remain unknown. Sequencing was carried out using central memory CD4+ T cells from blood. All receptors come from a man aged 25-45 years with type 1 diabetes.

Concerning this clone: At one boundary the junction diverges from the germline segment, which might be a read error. The CDR3 loop is CAISESDRGTEKLFF. The CDR3 DNA reads as TGTGCCATCAGTGAGTCAGACAGGGGGACTGAAAAACTGTTTTTT. This chain joins TRBV6-6 and TRBJ1-4; 9 nucleotides align to TRBD1. The CDR3 is 15 amino acids. Looked up from germline, CDR1 is MNHNY and CDR2 is SVGAGI (reference sequence).

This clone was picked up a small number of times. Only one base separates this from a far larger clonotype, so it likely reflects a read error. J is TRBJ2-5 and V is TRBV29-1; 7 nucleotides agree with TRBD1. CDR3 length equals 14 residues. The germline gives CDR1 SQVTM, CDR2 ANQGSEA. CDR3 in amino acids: CGVAVTGPQETQYF. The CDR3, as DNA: TGCGGCGTTGCTGTGACAGGGCCTCAAGAGACCCAGTACTTC.

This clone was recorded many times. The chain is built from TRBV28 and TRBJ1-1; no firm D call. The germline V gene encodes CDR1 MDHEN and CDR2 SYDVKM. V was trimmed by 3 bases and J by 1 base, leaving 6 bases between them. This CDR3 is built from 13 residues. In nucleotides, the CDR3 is TGTGCCAGCAGTTTTGGGCCGAACACTGAAGCTTTCTTT. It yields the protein CASSFGPNTEAFF.

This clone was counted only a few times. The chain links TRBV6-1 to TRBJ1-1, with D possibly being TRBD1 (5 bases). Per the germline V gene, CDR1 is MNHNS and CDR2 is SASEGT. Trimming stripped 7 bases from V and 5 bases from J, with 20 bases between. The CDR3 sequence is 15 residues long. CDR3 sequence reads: CASTETGQGGTEAFF. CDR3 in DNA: TGTGCCAGCACAGAAACTGGGCAGGGAGGTACTGAAGCTTTCTTT.

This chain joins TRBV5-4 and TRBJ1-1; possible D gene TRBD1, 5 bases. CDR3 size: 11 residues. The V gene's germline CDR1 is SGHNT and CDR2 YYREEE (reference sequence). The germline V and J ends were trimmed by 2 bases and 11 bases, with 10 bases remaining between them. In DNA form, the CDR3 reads TGTGCCAGCAGCTTAGGTGGGGGGGCTTTCTTT. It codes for CASSLGGGAFF.

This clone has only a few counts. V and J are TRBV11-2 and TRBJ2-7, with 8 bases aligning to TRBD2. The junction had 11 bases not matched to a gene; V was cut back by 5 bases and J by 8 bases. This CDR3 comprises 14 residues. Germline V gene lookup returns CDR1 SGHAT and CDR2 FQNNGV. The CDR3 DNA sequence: TGTGCCAGCAGCCTAGCCCGGACTAGCTTGAAGCAGTACTTC. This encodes CASSLARTSLKQYF. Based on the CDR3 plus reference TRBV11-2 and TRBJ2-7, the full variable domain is EAGVAQSPRYKIIEKRQSVAFWCNPISGHATLYWYQQILGQGPKLLIQFQNNGVVDDSQLPKDRFSAERLKGVDSTLKIQPAKLEDSAVYLCASSLARTSLKQYFGPGTRLTVT.

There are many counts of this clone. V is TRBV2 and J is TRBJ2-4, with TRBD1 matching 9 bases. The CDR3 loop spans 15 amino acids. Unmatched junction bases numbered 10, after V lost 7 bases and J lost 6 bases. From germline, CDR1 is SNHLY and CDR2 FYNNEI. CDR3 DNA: TGTGCCAGCACTTCATTGAGGGGACAGGGAAACATTCAGTACTTC. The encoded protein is CASTSLRGQGNIQYF. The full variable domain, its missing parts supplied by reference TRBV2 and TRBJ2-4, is EPEVTQTPSHQVTQMGQEVILRCVPISNHLYFYWYRQILGQKVEFLVSFYNNEISEKSEIFDDQFSVERPDGSNFTLKIRSTKLEDSAMYFCASTSLRGQGNIQYFGAGTRLSVL.

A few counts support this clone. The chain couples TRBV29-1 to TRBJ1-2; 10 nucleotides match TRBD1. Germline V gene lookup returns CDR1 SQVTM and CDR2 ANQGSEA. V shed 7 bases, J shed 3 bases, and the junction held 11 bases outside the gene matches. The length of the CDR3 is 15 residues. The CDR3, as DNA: TGCAGCGCGTACACCCCCGGGACAGGGGACTATGGCTACACCTTC. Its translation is CSAYTPGTGDYGYTF. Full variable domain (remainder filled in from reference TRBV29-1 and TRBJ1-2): SAVISQKPSRDICQRGTSLTIQCQVDSQVTMMFWYRQQPGQSLTLIATANQGSEATYESGFVIDKFPISRPNLTFSTLTVSNMSPEDSSIYLCSAYTPGTGDYGYTFGSGTRLTVV.

This CDR3 reads CASSPDRVWAFF. CDR3 bases: TGTGCCAGCAGCCCCGACAGGGTGTGGGCTTTCTTT. V and J are TRBV6-6 and TRBJ1-1, with TRBD1 matching 7 bases. The germline V gene has CDR1 MNHNY and CDR2 SVGAGI (reference sequence). The CDR3 covers 12 residues. Trimming took 6 bases from V and 11 from J; bases not matched to a gene: 9.

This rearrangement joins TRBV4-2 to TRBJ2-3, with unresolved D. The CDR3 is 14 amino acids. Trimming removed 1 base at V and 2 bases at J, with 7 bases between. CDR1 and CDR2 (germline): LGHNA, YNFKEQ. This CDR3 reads CASSQVAITDTQYF. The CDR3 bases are TGTGCCAGCAGCCAAGTGGCTATCACAGATACGCAGTATTTT.

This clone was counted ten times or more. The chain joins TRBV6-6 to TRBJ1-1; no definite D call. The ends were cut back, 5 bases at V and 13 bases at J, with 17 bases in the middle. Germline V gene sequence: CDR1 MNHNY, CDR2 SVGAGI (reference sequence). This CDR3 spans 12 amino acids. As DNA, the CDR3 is TGTGCCAGCAGTCGCGATCTCGTCGGCCTTTTCTTT. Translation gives CASSRDLVGLFF.

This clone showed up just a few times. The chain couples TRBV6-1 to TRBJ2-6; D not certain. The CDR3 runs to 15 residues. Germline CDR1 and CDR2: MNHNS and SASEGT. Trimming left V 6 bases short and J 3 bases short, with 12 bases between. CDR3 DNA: TGTGCCAGCAGCGCCGGGCAGCGTGGGGCCAACGTCCTGACTTTC. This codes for CASSAGQRGANVLTF.

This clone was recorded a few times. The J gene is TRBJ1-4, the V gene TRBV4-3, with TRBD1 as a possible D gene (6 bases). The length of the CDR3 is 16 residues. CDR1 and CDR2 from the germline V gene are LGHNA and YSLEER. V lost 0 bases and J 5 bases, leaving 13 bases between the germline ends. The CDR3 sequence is CASSQEVRGRNEKLFF. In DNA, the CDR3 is TGCGCCAGCAGCCAAGAGGTACGGGGGCGAAATGAAAAACTGTTTTTT.

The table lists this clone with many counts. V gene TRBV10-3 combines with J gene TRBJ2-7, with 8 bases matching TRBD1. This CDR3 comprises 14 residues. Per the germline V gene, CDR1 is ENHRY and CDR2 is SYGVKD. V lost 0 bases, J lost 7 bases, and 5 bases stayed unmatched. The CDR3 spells CAISESGQAGEQYF. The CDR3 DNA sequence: TGTGCCATCAGTGAGTCGGGACAGGCCGGAGAGCAGTACTTC.

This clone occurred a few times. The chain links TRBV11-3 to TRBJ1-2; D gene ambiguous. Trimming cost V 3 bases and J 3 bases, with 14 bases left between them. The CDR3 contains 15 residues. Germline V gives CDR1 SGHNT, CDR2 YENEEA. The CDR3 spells CASSFLDKVDYGYTF. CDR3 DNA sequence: TGTGCCAGCAGCTTCTTAGACAAGGTAGACTATGGCTACACCTTC.